This TCR beta chain appears in the sequencing data of a study of OX40 agonist ivuxolimab in advanced cancers. Study at large: Melanoma, hepatocellular carcinoma, head and neck or renal cell cancer occurred in dose-escalation patients.

Anyone with autoimmune disease history or systemic immunosuppression was excluded. Broader study findings: At doses 0.1 to 3.0 mg/kg, CD4+ and CD8+ clones expanded. On average, CD8+ T cells showed a greater number of expanded clones than CD4+.

Assay used: immunoSEQ multiplex PCR; TCRdb lists only in-frame clones, some missing. Of 65,000 to 80,000 clones in the sample, 65% to 90% were seen once. The sample holds one count of this clone. Its antigen is unknown. Germline CDR1 reads KGHSH; CDR2 reads LQKENI. The V end was cut by 3 bases, the J end by 0 bases, with 9 bases between. This CDR3 has 15 residues. V is TRBV18 and J is TRBJ1-5; maybe TRBD1 (5 bases). This TCR was recovered from an adult with an advanced solid tumor such as melanoma, head and neck, liver or kidney cancer. The material was CD4+ or CD8+ T cells sorted from blood, obtained in a trial of the OX40 agonist ivuxolimab. The CDR3 sequence is CASSPRQNSNQPQHF. The CDR3 coding sequence is TGTGCCAGCTCACCCAGACAGAATAGCAATCAGCCCCAGCATTTT.